Each of the 21 T cell receptor beta chains below was sequenced from the same sample in a study of CD8 T cells in ankylosing spondylitis (dated by TCRdb to 2015 to 2018). Library creation used 5' RACE. Instrument used: Illumina HiSeq 2500. TCRdb handled the public reads itself, with Q25 trimming in fastp and clone calling in MiXCR, and kept productive beta chains. One record per CDR3 amino acid sequence lists the most common genes and DNA. The sample has about 210,000 distinct CDR3 sequences on record, roughly 8% of them singletons. The ten largest account for 4% to 5.5% of the sample. Sequences were obtained from blood, either unsorted or a sorted T cell fraction (not recorded which). The receptors were gathered from a female donor with ankylosing spondylitis or in good health (not recorded which).

The chain has TRBV7-3 and TRBJ2-5, with a possible D match to TRBD1 (5 bases). The V and J ends lost 0 bases and 8 bases respectively, with 10 bases between them. The V gene's germline CDR1 is SGHTA and CDR2 FQGTGA. There are 13 residues in the CDR3. The DNA of the CDR3 is TGTGCCAGCAGCTTAACGAGCAGGGCAACCCAGTACTTC. It yields the protein CASSLTSRATQYF.

The CDR3 here is CASSVGTYGYTF. The CDR3 DNA is TGTGCCAGCAGCGTCGGGACCTATGGCTACACCTTC. The chain carries TRBV7-9 and TRBJ1-2, with D perhaps TRBD1 (5 bases). Trimming removed 5 bases at V and 4 bases at J, with 8 bases between. Per the germline V gene, CDR1 is SEHNR and CDR2 is FQNEAQ (reference sequence). The CDR3 has 12 amino acids. The whole variable domain, filled in from reference TRBV7-9 and TRBJ1-2, reads DTGVSQNPRHKITKRGQNVTFRCDPISEHNRLYWYRQTLGQGPEFLTYFQNEAQLEKSRLLSDRFSAERPKGSFSTLEIQRTEQGDSAMYLCASSVGTYGYTFGSGTRLTVV.

The genes are TRBV7-9 and TRBJ2-2; D possibly matches TRBD1 or TRBD2 (6 bases each). Per the germline V gene, CDR1 is SEHNR and CDR2 is FQNEAQ (reference sequence). CDR3 size: 17 residues. Trimming left V 3 bases short and J 3 bases short, with 17 bases between. Written as DNA, the CDR3 is TGTGCCAGCAGCTTTGCAGTCCCAGGGGAGGACACCGGGGAGCTGTTTTTT. Translating it yields CASSFAVPGEDTGELFF.

V is TRBV15 and J is TRBJ1-5; 9 nucleotides match TRBD1. Looked up from germline, CDR1 is LNHNV and CDR2 is YYDKDF (reference sequence). The CDR3 runs 16 residues. CDR3 loop: CRILGIVGTGSNSQHF. CDR3 bases: TGTAGAATCTTGGGGATTGTGGGGACAGGGAGCAATTCCCAGCATTTT.

This chain uses TRBV20-1 with TRBJ2-1; either TRBD1 or TRBD2 may fit D (7 bases each). The length of the CDR3 is 17 residues. The germline V gene encodes CDR1 DFQATT and CDR2 SNEGSKA (reference sequence). The CDR3, as DNA: TGCAGGGGCCAGGGGGAGGGCTACTCAGCCTCCTACAATGAGCAGTTCTTC. This gives the protein CRGQGEGYSASYNEQFF.

This clonotype appeared many times. The rearrangement links TRBV28 to TRBJ2-7; D is unresolved. Trimming cost V 7 bases and J 3 bases, with 19 bases left between them. CDR1 MDHEN and CDR2 SYDVKM come from the germline V gene. The CDR3 spans 15 residues. The CDR3 DNA reads as TGTGCCAGCACCGCGTCCATAAAGGGATTCTACGAGCAGTACTTC. Its translation: CASTASIKGFYEQYF. The variable domain in full, completed from reference TRBV28 and TRBJ2-7, reads DVKVTQSSRYLVKRTGEKVFLECVQDMDHENMFWYRQDPGLGLRLIYFSYDVKMKEKGDIPEGYSVSREKKERFSLILESASTNQTSMYLCASTASIKGFYEQYFGPGTRLTVT.

This clonotype was counted at least ten times. V and J are TRBV7-6 and TRBJ2-2; D not certain. In germline, CDR1 is SGHVS, CDR2 FNYEAQ. Trimming removed 0 bases at V and 5 bases at J, with 7 bases between. The CDR3 covers 14 residues. The CDR3: CASSLASETGELFF. CDR3 nucleotide sequence: TGTGCCAGCAGCTTAGCCAGCGAAACCGGGGAGCTGTTTTTT.

On this clonotype: A far larger clone is just one base off, so this is likely a read error. CDR3 sequence (DNA): TGTGCCAACAGCTTAGAGAGCTCCTACGAGCAGTACTTC. Translated, it gives CANSLESSYEQYF. The J gene is TRBJ2-7, the V gene TRBV7-2; D uncertain. Germline values: CDR1 SGHTA, CDR2 FQGNSA. CDR3 length equals 13 residues.

The CDR3 here is CASSLEGGDLSEQFF. The CDR3, as DNA: TGTGCCAGCAGCTTAGAAGGGGGAGACTTATCTGAGCAGTTCTTC. The genes are TRBV7-9 and TRBJ2-1; D is possibly TRBD1 (6 bases). Germline-derived CDR1 and CDR2 are SEHNR and FQNEAQ (reference sequence). With 1 base removed from V and 9 bases from J, the gap between germline ends came to 16 bases. The CDR3 is made up of 15 amino acids.

This clonotype was counted at least ten times. The V call is TRBV9, the J call TRBJ2-1; TRBD2 is a possible D gene (5 bases). Germline-derived CDR1 and CDR2 are SGDLS and YYNGEE. There are 13 residues in the CDR3. Trimming stripped 4 bases from V and 9 bases from J, with 14 bases between. The CDR3 region is CASSSLPRGEQFF. CDR3 in DNA: TGTGCCAGCAGCTCGCTACCTCGGGGTGAGCAGTTCTTC.

The gene calls are TRBV7-2 and TRBJ2-1; D not certain. Germline loops: CDR1 SGHTA, CDR2 FQGNSA. The germline V and J ends were trimmed by 1 base and 6 bases, with 13 bases remaining between them. This CDR3 is built from 15 residues. The CDR3 is CASSLERHPGNEQFF. The CDR3 DNA sequence: TGTGCCAGCAGCTTAGAACGGCATCCTGGCAATGAGCAGTTCTTC.

This clonotype was counted a few times. The chain recombines TRBV3-1 with TRBJ1-4; TRBD1 aligns across 7 bases. V gave up 2 bases and J gave up 8 bases; unmatched junction bases: 11. Per germline, CDR1 LGHDT and CDR2 YNNKEL (reference sequence). The CDR3 runs 16 residues. The CDR3 here is CASSQSRTGGNEKLFF. DNA for the CDR3: TGTGCCAGCAGCCAATCCCGGACAGGAGGGAACGAAAAACTGTTTTTT.

This clonotype showed up many times. The rearrangement joins TRBV6-1 to TRBJ1-3, with no clear D. Germline values: CDR1 MNHNS, CDR2 SASEGT. The CDR3 covers 13 residues. The CDR3 DNA reads as TGTGCAAGGCACCTTTCCTCTGGAAACACCATATATTTT. As protein: CARHLSSGNTIYF.

This clonotype was seen at least ten times. The V and J genes are TRBV20-1 and TRBJ2-1; 10 bases line up with TRBD2. This CDR3 has 14 amino acids. J lost 6 bases, V lost 5 bases, and 7 bases had no gene match. Germline lookup yields CDR1 DFQATT and CDR2 SNEGSKA (reference sequence). The CDR3 bases are TGCAGTGCTGTCCAGCGGGAGGGGCTCAATGAGCAGTTCTTC. Encoded protein: CSAVQREGLNEQFF.

This clonotype was counted ten times or more. This chain connects TRBV12-3 or TRBV12-4 to TRBJ2-3; 7 bases fit TRBD1. J was trimmed by 0 bases and V by 5 bases; bases with no gene match: 5. This CDR3 contains 15 residues. The CDR3 protein is CASSQQGMSTDTQYF. Written as DNA, the CDR3 is TGTGCCAGCAGTCAACAGGGGATGAGCACAGATACGCAGTATTTT.

There are many counts of this clonotype. The genes are TRBV5-6 and TRBJ2-2, with unresolved D. The CDR3 runs to 12 residues. The V end lost 4 bases, the J end lost 4 bases, and 5 bases lay between the germline ends. The germline V gene encodes CDR1 SGHDT and CDR2 YYEEEE. The CDR3 is CASSPSTGELFF. In nucleotides, the CDR3 is TGTGCCAGCAGCCCCAGCACCGGGGAGCTGTTTTTT.

This clonotype was seen repeatedly, ten times or more. This chain links TRBV7-9 with TRBJ2-5, with unresolved D. The ends were cut back, 3 bases at V and 0 bases at J, with 17 bases in the middle. The CDR3 totals 17 residues. CDR1 is SEHNR, CDR2 FQNEAQ, per germline (reference sequence). CDR3 in amino acids: CASSFGRRRSNQETQYF. The CDR3 DNA reads as TGTGCCAGCAGCTTTGGGCGGAGACGTTCCAACCAAGAGACCCAGTACTTC.

Turning to this clonotype: Since a much larger clone is just one base distant, this may be a read error. The V call is TRBV28, the J call TRBJ2-3; TRBD2 aligns across 8 bases. Germline V gene sequence: CDR1 MDHEN, CDR2 SYDVKM. CDR3 length equals 16 residues. Unmatched junction bases numbered 8, after V lost 3 bases and J lost 3 bases. CDR3 residues: CASSLWTSRNTDTQYF. CDR3 sequence (DNA): TGTGCCAGCAGTTTGTGGACTAGCAGGAATACAGATACGCAGTATTTT. Full variable domain (rest looked up from reference TRBV28 and TRBJ2-3): DVKVTQSSRYLVKRTGEKVFLECVQDMDHENMFWYRQDPGLGLRLIYFSYDVKMKEKGDIPEGYSVSREKKERFSLILESASTNQTSMYLCASSLWTSRNTDTQYFGPGTRLTVL.

The chain joins TRBV12-3 or TRBV12-4 to TRBJ2-3, with D perhaps TRBD1 or TRBD2 (5 bases each). CDR3 length: 15 amino acids. The germline V and J ends were trimmed by 2 bases and 3 bases, with 12 bases remaining between them. The CDR3 protein is CASSLWGIGTDTQYF. The CDR3 DNA follows: TGTGCCAGCAGTTTATGGGGGATTGGGACAGATACGCAGTATTTT.

The rearrangement uses TRBV20-1 and TRBJ2-1, with TRBD2 matching 7 bases. This CDR3 is 17 amino acids long. Trimming removed 3 bases from V and 0 bases from J; junction bases left unmatched: 11. Germline CDR1 and CDR2: DFQATT and SNEGSKA (reference sequence). CDR3 sequence reads: CSARASGKASSYNEQFF. The CDR3 DNA is TGCAGTGCTAGGGCGAGCGGGAAAGCCAGCTCCTACAATGAGCAGTTCTTC.

With regard to this clonotype: A much more abundant neighbour one base away suggests this may be a read error. The CDR3 loop reads CASSLVRPGQETQYF. CDR3 nucleotides: TGTGCCAGCAGCTTGGTAAGGCCAGGCCAAGAGACCCAGTACTTC. V gene TRBV5-5 combines with J gene TRBJ2-5, with D hard to call. V lost 0 bases to trimming and J lost 1 base, with 10 bases between them. The CDR3 is 15 residues long. CDR1 SGHKS and CDR2 YYEKEE come from the germline V gene (reference sequence).